Described below is a single TCR beta chain sequence and its context. Its antigen is still unknown. This entry is derived from a study of post-analysis software for immune sequencing data. Prepared libraries of TCR beta cDNA carried unique molecular identifiers. TCRdb re-analysed the PCR reads in MiXCR, keeping a single row per CDR3 protein. The sample records 800,000 to 950,000 distinct CDR3 sequences, about 57% being singletons. The study's findings and limits: Compared against controls, patients with multiple sclerosis displayed significantly lower normalized Chao1 diversity. Batch-matched samples strongly co-clustered by F measure.

The specimen sequenced was blood. This clonotype was obtained from a girl under 18 with multiple sclerosis.

DNA for the CDR3: TGTGCCAGCAGTTCCTTCTGGGACAGGGGAAGGCATGGCTACACCTTC. It yields the protein CASSSFWDRGRHGYTF. V usage is TRBV12-3 or TRBV12-4 and J usage is TRBJ1-2; 10 bases align to TRBD1. Losses at the gene ends were 4 bases for V and 6 bases for J; bases not matched to a gene: 11. This CDR3 spans 16 amino acids.